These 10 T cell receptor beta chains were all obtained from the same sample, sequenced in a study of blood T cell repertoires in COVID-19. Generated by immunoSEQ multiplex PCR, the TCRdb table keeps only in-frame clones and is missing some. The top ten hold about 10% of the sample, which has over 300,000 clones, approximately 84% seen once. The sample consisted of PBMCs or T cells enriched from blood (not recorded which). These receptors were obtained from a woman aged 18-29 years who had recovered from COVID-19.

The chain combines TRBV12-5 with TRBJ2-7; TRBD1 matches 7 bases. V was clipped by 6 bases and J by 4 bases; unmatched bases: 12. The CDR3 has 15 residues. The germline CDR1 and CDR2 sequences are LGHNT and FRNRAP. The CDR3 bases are TGTGCTAGTGGAGGGAAGGGGGCGAGGAATTACGAGCAGTACTTC. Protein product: CASGGKGARNYEQYF.

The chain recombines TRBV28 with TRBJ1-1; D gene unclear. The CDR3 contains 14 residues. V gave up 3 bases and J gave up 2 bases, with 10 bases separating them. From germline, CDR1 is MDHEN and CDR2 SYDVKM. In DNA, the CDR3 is TGTGCCAGCAGTTTTGGAGGGATTAACACTGAAGCTTTCTTT. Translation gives CASSFGGINTEAFF.

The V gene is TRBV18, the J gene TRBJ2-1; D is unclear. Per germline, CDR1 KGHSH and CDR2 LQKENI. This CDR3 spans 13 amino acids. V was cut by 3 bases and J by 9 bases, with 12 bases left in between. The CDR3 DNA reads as TGTGCCAGCTCACCTCCCTCCGGTGGTGAGCAGTTCTTC. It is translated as CASSPPSGGEQFF.

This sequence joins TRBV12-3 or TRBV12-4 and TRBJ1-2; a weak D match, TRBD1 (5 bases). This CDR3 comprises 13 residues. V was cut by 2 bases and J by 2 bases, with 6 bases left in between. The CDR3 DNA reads TGTGCCAGCAGTTTACAGGGCAACTATGGCTACACCTTC. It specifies CASSLQGNYGYTF.

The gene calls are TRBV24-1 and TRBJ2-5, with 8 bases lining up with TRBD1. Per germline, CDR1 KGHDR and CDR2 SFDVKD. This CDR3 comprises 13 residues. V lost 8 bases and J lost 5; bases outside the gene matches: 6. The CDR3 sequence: CATNQGAGETQYF. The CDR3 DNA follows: TGTGCCACCAACCAGGGGGCGGGTGAGACCCAGTACTTC.

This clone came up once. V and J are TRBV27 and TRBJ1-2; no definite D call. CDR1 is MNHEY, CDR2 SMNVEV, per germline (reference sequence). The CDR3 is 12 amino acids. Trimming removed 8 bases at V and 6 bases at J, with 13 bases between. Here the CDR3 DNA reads TGTGCCAGCTACGGGGTGTCGGATGGCTACACCTTC. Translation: CASYGVSDGYTF.

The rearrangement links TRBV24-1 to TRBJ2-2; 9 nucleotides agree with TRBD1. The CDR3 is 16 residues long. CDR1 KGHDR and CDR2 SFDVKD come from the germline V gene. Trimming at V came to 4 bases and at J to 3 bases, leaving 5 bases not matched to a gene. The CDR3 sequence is CATSDPGQGYTGELFF. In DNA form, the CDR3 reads TGTGCCACCAGTGACCCCGGACAGGGGTACACCGGGGAGCTGTTTTTT.

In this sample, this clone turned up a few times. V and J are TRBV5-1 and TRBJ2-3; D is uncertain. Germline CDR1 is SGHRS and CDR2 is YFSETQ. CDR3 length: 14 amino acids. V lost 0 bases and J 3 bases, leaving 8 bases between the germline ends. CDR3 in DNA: TGCGCCAGCAGCTTGGAGGAGCGTACAGATACGCAGTATTTT. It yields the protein CASSLEERTDTQYF.

Written as DNA, the CDR3 is TGTGCCAGTAGTATCGGACTAGCGGGAGGTAGCTCCTACAATGAGCAGTTCTTC. Translated, it gives CASSIGLAGGSSYNEQFF. J is TRBJ2-1 and V is TRBV19; 14 bases line up with TRBD2. Germline assignment: CDR1 LNHDA and CDR2 SQIVND (reference sequence). Trimming took 3 bases from V and 0 from J; bases not matched to a gene: 4. The CDR3 consists of 18 residues.

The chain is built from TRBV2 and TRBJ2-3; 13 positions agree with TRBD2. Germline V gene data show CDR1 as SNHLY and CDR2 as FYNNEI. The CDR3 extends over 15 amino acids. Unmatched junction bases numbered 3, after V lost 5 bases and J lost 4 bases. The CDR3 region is CASSNGLAGADTQYF. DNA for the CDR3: TGTGCCAGCAGTAACGGACTAGCGGGGGCAGATACGCAGTATTTT.